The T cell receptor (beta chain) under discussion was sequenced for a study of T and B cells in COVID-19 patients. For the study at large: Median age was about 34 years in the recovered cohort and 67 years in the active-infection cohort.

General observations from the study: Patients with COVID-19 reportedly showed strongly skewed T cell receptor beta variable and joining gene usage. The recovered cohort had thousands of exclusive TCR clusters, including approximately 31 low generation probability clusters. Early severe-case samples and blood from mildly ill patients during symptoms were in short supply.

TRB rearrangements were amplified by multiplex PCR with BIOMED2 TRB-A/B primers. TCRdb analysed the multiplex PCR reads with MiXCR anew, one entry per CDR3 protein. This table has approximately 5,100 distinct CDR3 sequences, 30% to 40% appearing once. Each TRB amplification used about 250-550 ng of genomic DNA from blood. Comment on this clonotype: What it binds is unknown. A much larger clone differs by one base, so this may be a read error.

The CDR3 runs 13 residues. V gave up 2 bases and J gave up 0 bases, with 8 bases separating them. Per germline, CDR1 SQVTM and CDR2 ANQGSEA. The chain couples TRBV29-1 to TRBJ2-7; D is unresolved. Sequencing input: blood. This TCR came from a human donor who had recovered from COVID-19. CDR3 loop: CSVESFSSYEQYF. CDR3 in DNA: TGCAGCGTTGAAAGCTTTAGCTCCTACGAGCAGTACTTC.